Below, one T cell receptor (beta chain) is given with its context. This specimen comes from a study of blood T cell repertoires in COVID-19. TCRdb's table, derived via immunoSEQ multiplex PCR, lists solely in-frame clones and lacks some. Of over 150,000 clones listed, approximately 86% are singletons. Germline CDR1 and CDR2: SEHNR and FQNEAQ (reference sequence). V lost 5 bases and J 4 bases, leaving 6 bases between the germline ends. The CDR3 is 12 residues long. Material: peripheral blood. The rearrangement uses TRBV7-9 and TRBJ1-5; D remains ambiguous. This sequence was found in an older woman who had recovered from COVID-19. For the CDR3, the DNA is TGTGCCAGCAGCCTTCCTAATCAGCCCCAGCATTTT. As protein: CASSLPNQPQHF. The variable domain in full, completed from reference TRBV7-9 and TRBJ1-5, reads DTGVSQNPRHKITKRGQNVTFRCDPISEHNRLYWYRQTLGQGPEFLTYFQNEAQLEKSRLLSDRFSAERPKGSFSTLEIQRTEQGDSAMYLCASSLPNQPQHFGDGTRLSIL.